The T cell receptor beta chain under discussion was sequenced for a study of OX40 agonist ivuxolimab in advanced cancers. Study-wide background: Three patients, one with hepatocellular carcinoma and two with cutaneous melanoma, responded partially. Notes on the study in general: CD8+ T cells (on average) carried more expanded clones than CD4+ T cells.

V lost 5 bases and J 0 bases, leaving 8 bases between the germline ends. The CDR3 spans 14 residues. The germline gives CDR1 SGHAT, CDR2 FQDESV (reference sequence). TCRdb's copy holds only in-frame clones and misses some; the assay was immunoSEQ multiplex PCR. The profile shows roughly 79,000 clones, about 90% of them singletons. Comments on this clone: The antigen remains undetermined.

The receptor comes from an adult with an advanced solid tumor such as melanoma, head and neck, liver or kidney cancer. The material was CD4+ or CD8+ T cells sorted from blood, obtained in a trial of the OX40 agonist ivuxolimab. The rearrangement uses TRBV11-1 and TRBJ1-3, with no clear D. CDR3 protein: CASSQDGSGNTIYF. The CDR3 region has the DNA TGTGCCAGCAGCCAGGACGGCTCTGGAAACACCATATATTTT.